A selection of T cell receptor beta chains follows, all from one sample in a study of blood T cell repertoires in COVID-19. Generated by immunoSEQ multiplex PCR, the TCRdb table keeps only in-frame clones and is missing some. The sample yields 200,000 to 300,000 clones, about 82% seen once. Input material: peripheral blood. The source is a woman of 80 years or more with COVID-19, enrolled during active disease. Both conserved end residues are part of each CDR3. The order of the fields is clone size, D gene, J gene, V gene, CDR3 DNA, CDR3 protein. D genes are given only for firm matches. Clone size appears in some rows only: once, few, many, or a class for an expanded clone.

>many|NA|TRBJ2-3|TRBV29-1
TGCAGCGTTGAGCGGGGTTGGACAGATACGCAGTATTTT
CSVERGWTDTQYF
>NA|TRBD2|TRBJ2-3|TRBV10-1
TGCGCCAGCAGCTGGACTAGCGGGGCTAGCACAGATACGCAGTATTTT
CASSWTSGASTDTQYF
>NA|NA|TRBJ1-2|TRBV10-3
TGTGCCATCAGTGACGACAGGATCTATGGCTACACCTTC
CAISDDRIYGYTF
>few|TRBD1|TRBJ1-6|TRBV5-5
TGTGCCAGCAGCTCTGACAGGGGGGGTAATTCACCCCTCCACTTT
CASSSDRGGNSPLHF
>few|TRBD1|TRBJ1-2|TRBV19
TGTGCCAGCCTCCGGGACAGGGCGCGGGGCTACACCTTC
CASLRDRARGYTF
>few|TRBD1|TRBJ1-4|TRBV7-2
TGTGCCAGCAGCATTTTCCCCAGGGGGCTAAATGAAAAACTGTTTTTT
CASSIFPRGLNEKLFF
>NA|TRBD2|TRBJ2-7|TRBV28
TGTGCCAGCAGTTTAGTCGGGGGGGGATCCTACGAGCAGTACTTC
CASSLVGGGSYEQYF
>NA|NA|TRBJ1-2|TRBV7-9
TGTGCCAGCAGCTTAGCGACGGGGGTTAATGGCTACACCTTC
CASSLATGVNGYTF
>NA|NA|TRBJ1-4|TRBV5-1
TGCGCCAGCAGCTTCAACAGAGCAACTAATGAAAAACTGTTTTTT
CASSFNRATNEKLFF
>NA|TRBD1|TRBJ2-7|TRBV7-8
TGTGCCAGCAGCTCTACGACAGGGGCCCGCTACGAGCAGTACTTC
CASSSTTGARYEQYF
>NA|TRBD1|TRBJ1-2|TRBV27
TGTGCCAGCAGCCGGGACAGGACATATGGCTACACCTTC
CASSRDRTYGYTF
>NA|NA|TRBJ2-2|TRBV4-3
TGCGCCAGCAGCCAAGTACCTAGCACCGGGGAGCTGTTTTTT
CASSQVPSTGELFF
>NA|TRBD2|TRBJ2-2|TRBV3-1/TRBV3-2
TGTGCCAGCAGCCAAGCAGAGCGGGGGGCTTACACCGGGGAGCTGTTTTTT
CASSQAERGAYTGELFF
>NA|TRBD1|TRBJ1-1|TRBV19
TGTGCCAGTAGATTAGCTAGACAGGGGGCTACTGAAGCTTTCTTT
CASRLARQGATEAFF
>few|NA|TRBJ1-1|TRBV7-8
TGTGCCAGCAGCTTAGAGTGGGCCTTGAACACTGAAGCTTTCTTT
CASSLEWALNTEAFF
>NA|TRBD1|TRBJ1-2|TRBV19
TGTGCCAGTAGTAGGCGACAGGGGGACTATGGCTACACCTTC
CASSRRQGDYGYTF
>NA|NA|TRBJ1-2|TRBV9
TGTGCCAGCAGCGTACGACAGACTAACTATGGCTACACCTTC
CASSVRQTNYGYTF
>few|NA|TRBJ1-1|TRBV11-2
TGTGCCAGCAGCTTAGATAGGGGGAAGGGCACTGAAGCTTTCTTT
CASSLDRGKGTEAFF
>NA|TRBD1|TRBJ1-6|TRBV6-5
TGTGCCAGCAGGGCGACAGGGAATAATTCACCCCTCCACTTT
CASRATGNNSPLHF
>once|NA|TRBJ2-3|TRBV9
TGTGCCAGCAGCGTAGCTTTTGCAGATACGCAGTATTTT
CASSVAFADTQYF
>NA|NA|TRBJ1-2|TRBV5-6
TGTGCCAGCAGCTTGGACAGGGTAGCTTATATAAACTATGGCTACACCTTC
CASSLDRVAYINYGYTF
>NA|NA|TRBJ1-6|TRBV7-9
TGTGCCAGCAGCCCAGGACAGAACAATAATTCACCCCTCCACTTT
CASSPGQNNNSPLHF
>NA|TRBD1|TRBJ1-2|TRBV14
TGTGCCAGCAGCCAACAGGGGGCACGTGGCTACACCTTC
CASSQQGARGYTF
>few|TRBD1|TRBJ2-1|TRBV7-2
TGTGCCAGCAGTTACAGGGGTACCTACAATGAGCAGTTCTTC
CASSYRGTYNEQFF
>NA|TRBD2|TRBJ2-7|TRBV30
TGTGCCTGGACCGGGACTAGCGGGGGGGTCAAGCAGTACTTC
CAWTGTSGGVKQYF
>NA|TRBD1|TRBJ2-1|TRBV6-6
TGTGCCAGCAGTTACGATGGACAGGGGGGTTACAATGAGCAGTTCTTC
CASSYDGQGGYNEQFF
>NA|NA|TRBJ1-1|TRBV19
TGTGCCAGTAGTGTCCAGGGGCTGAATGAAGCTTTCTTT
CASSVQGLNEAFF
>NA|NA|TRBJ2-7|TRBV3-1/TRBV3-2
TGTGCCAGCAGCCAGGGGGCGCGGGAGCAGTACTTC
CASSQGAREQYF
>NA|TRBD2|TRBJ2-2|TRBV7-2
TGTGCCAGCAGCCTAAGACTAGCGGGGGTGAACACCGGGGAGCTGTTTTTT
CASSLRLAGVNTGELFF
>NA|NA|TRBJ1-2|TRBV24-1
TGTGCCACCAGTGATCCAGGGTATGGCTACACCTTC
CATSDPGYGYTF
>NA|NA|TRBJ1-1|TRBV6-1
TGTGCCAGCAGTGAAGCTGGCCTTGGGGGGACCCCTGAAGCTTTCTTT
CASSEAGLGGTPEAFF
>NA|TRBD1|TRBJ2-1|TRBV6-5
TGTGCCAGCAGGTCTCCGGGACAGACGGGCGGTGAGCAGTTCTTC
CASRSPGQTGGEQFF
>NA|NA|TRBJ2-3|TRBV6-4
TGTGCCAGCAGTGCATCACCCGGGGTTACGCAGTATTTT
CASSASPGVTQYF
>NA|TRBD1|TRBJ2-5|TRBV7-2
TGTGCCAGCAGCTTCCAGGGGGTGGGAGAGACCCAGTACTTC
CASSFQGVGETQYF
>NA|NA|TRBJ1-1|TRBV5-6
TGTGCCAGCAGCTTTCGGCAGGGCGGTAACACTGAAGCTTTCTTT
CASSFRQGGNTEAFF
>few|NA|TRBJ1-3|TRBV7-2
TGTGCCAGCAGCTTAGAGGGGACACAAACAAACACCATATATTTT
CASSLEGTQTNTIYF
>NA|NA|TRBJ2-2|TRBV30
TGTGCCTGGAGTCCAGGGGACGGGGAGCTGTTTTTT
CAWSPGDGELFF
>NA|NA|TRBJ2-2|TRBV18
TGTGCCAGCTCATCGATGGGAGGCACCGGGGAGCTGTTTTTT
CASSSMGGTGELFF
>NA|NA|TRBJ1-1|TRBV7-2
TGTGCCAGCAGCTCCGACAGGCGAGCTTTCTTT
CASSSDRRAFF
>NA|NA|TRBJ2-1|TRBV7-9
TGTGCCAGCACCGAGACGGAACAGCCTTATAATGAGCAGTTCTTC
CASTETEQPYNEQFF
>NA|NA|TRBJ1-5|TRBV7-8
TGTGCCAGCAGCCATGGGGCAAATCAGCCCCAGCATTTT
CASSHGANQPQHF
>once|NA|TRBJ1-2|TRBV11-2
TGTGCCAGCAGCTTAGAGTTGGTTTCACGCGATGGCTACACCTTC
CASSLELVSRDGYTF
>once|NA|TRBJ1-4|TRBV7-9
TGTGCCAGCAGCTACAGTGGGGGAGGGGAAAAACTGTTTTTT
CASSYSGGGEKLFF
>NA|TRBD2|TRBJ2-3|TRBV6-5
TGTGCCAGCCAGCGGGGGGGCACAGATACGCAGTATTTT
CASQRGGTDTQYF
>NA|TRBD1|TRBJ2-7|TRBV5-4
TGTGCCAGCAGCTCACCTGGGACAGGGGTCTACGAGCAGTACTTC
CASSSPGTGVYEQYF
>NA|TRBD1|TRBJ1-5|TRBV18
TGTGCCAGCTCACCACCGGGACAGGGGTATCAGCCCCAGCATTTT
CASSPPGQGYQPQHF
>NA|TRBD1|TRBJ1-5|TRBV24-1
TGTGCCACCAGTGAGACAGGGGCTACTCAGCCCCAGCATTTT
CATSETGATQPQHF
>NA|NA|TRBJ2-1|TRBV4-1
TGCGCCAGCAGCCAAGATCCGTTTGGGTGGAGCAATGAGCAGTTCTTC
CASSQDPFGWSNEQFF
>few|TRBD1|TRBJ2-1|TRBV27
TGTGCCAGCGGATCAACCTTCCGGGACAGGGGGAACAATGAGCAGTTCTTC
CASGSTFRDRGNNEQFF
>few|NA|TRBJ1-5|TRBV28
TGTGCCAGCAGGTGGTCCACCTACGGTCGCAATCAGCCCCAGCATTTT
CASRWSTYGRNQPQHF
>once|TRBD1|TRBJ1-2|TRBV7-2
TGTGCCAGCAGCTCCGGGACAGGGCTGGATAACTATGGCTACACCTTC
CASSSGTGLDNYGYTF
>NA|TRBD1|TRBJ1-1|TRBV19
TGTGCCAGTAGCACAGGGGCGGGGAACACTGAAGCTTTCTTT
CASSTGAGNTEAFF
>NA|NA|TRBJ2-1|TRBV29-1
TGCAGCGTTCTGAACCCTCGGGAAAACAATGAGCAGTTCTTC
CSVLNPRENNEQFF
>NA|NA|TRBJ1-6|TRBV28
TGTGCCAGCAGACCAGGAAGGGGCTCCTATAATTCACCCCTCCACTTT
CASRPGRGSYNSPLHF
>NA|TRBD1|TRBJ1-1|TRBV11-2
TGTGCCAGCAGCTTTAACAGGGGGCCGACTGAAGCTTTCTTT
CASSFNRGPTEAFF
>NA|TRBD1|TRBJ2-7|TRBV5-1
TGCGCCAGCAGCCGTACAGGGGCAGCCTCCTACGAGCAGTACTTC
CASSRTGAASYEQYF
>NA|TRBD2|TRBJ2-5|TRBV9
TGTGCCAGCAGCGTACTCGAGCGGGGAGGGAAGGAGACCCAGTACTTC
CASSVLERGGKETQYF
>NA|NA|TRBJ1-5|TRBV2
TGTGCCAGCCGGGACACGAGGAAGCAGCCCCAGCATTTT
CASRDTRKQPQHF
>NA|NA|TRBJ1-1|TRBV5-1
TGCGCCAGCAGCCTACCGACAGGTAGGAAAGAGAACACTGAAGCTTTCTTT
CASSLPTGRKENTEAFF
>NA|TRBD2|TRBJ2-7|TRBV15
TGTGCCACCAGCACCAGCGGGGGGGCCTACGAGCAGTACTTC
CATSTSGGAYEQYF